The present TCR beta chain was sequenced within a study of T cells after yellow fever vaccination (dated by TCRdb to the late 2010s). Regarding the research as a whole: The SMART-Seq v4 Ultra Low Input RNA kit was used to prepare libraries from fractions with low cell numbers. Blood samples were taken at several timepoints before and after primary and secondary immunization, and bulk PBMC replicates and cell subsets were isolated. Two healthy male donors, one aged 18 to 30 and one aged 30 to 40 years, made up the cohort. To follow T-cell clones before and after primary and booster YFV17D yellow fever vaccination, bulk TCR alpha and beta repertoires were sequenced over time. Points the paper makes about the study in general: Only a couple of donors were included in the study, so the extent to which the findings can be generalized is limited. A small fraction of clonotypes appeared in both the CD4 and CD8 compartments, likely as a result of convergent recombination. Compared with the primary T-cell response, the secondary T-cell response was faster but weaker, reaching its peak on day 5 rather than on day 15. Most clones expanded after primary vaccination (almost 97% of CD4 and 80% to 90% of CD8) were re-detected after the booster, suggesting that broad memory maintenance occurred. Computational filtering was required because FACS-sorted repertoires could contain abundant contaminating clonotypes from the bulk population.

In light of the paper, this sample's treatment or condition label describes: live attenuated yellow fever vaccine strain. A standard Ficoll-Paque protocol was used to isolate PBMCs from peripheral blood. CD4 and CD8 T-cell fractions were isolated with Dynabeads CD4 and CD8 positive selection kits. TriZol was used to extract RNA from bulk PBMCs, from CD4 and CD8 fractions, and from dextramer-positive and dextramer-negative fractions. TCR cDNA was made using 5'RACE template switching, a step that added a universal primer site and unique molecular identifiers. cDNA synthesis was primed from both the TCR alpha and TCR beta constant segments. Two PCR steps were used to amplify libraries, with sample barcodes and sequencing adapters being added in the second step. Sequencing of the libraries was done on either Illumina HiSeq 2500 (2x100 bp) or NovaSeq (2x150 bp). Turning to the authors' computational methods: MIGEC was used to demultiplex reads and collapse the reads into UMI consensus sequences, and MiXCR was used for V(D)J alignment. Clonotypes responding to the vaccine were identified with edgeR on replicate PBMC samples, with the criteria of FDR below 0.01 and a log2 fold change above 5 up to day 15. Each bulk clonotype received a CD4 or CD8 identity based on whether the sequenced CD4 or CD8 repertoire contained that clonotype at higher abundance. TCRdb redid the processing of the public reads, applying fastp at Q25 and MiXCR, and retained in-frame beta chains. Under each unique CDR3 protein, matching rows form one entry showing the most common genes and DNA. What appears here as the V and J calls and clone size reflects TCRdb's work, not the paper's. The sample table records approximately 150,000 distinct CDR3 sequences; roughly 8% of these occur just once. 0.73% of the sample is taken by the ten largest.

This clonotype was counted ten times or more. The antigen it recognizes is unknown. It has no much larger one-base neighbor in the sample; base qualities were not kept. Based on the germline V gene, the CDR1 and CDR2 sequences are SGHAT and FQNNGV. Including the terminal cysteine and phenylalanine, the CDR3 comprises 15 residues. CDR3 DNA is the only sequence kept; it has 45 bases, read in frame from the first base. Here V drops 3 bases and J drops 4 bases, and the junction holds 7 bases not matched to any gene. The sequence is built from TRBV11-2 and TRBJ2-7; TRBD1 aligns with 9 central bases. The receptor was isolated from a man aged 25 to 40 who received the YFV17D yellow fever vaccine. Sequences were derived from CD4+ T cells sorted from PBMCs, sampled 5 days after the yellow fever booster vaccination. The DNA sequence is TGTGCCAGCAGCTTGACGGACAGGGGACCTTACGAGCAGTACTTC. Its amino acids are CASSLTDRGPYEQYF.